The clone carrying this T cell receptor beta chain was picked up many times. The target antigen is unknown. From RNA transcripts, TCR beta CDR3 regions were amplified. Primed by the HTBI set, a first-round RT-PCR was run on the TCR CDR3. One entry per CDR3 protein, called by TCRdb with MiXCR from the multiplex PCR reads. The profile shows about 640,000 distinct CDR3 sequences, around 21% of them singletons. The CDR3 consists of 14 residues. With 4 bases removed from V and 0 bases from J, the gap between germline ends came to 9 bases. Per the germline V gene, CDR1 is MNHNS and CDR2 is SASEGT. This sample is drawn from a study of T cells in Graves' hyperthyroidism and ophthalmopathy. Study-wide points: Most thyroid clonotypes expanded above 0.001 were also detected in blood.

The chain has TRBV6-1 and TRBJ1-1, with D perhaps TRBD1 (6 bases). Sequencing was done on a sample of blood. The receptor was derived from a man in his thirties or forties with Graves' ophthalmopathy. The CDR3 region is CASSVGHMNTEAFF. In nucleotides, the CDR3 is TGTGCCAGCAGTGTGGGACATATGAACACTGAAGCTTTCTTT.